The following is a T cell receptor (beta chain) sequence with its context. The germline gives CDR1 SGHRS, CDR2 YFSETQ. This CDR3 comprises 16 residues. The ends lost 4 bases at V and 4 bases at J; junction bases unmatched: 8. This sample is drawn from a study of blood T cell repertoires in COVID-19. About the study: Acute and convalescent COVID-19 samples came from the United States, Italy and Spain. The analysed material was cDNA or gDNA that came from T cells, B-cell-depleted T cells, or PBMCs.

Authors' processing steps: Amplification of reference gene primers was used by the study to estimate nucleated cell counts. The assay was immunoSEQ multiplex PCR, and TCRdb's table has in-frame clones only and misses some. That table supplies the V and J calls and clone size; D and trimming were determined from the DNA. The sample consists of under 35,000 clones, about 90% of them appearing once. Sequenced: peripheral blood. V and J are TRBV5-1 and TRBJ2-2; 9 bases line up with TRBD1. The TCR originated in a man aged 55-75 years with active COVID-19. In nucleotides, the CDR3 is TGCGCCAGCAGCGGGAGGACAGGGGCAATCACCGGGGAGCTGTTTTTT. Its protein is CASSGRTGAITGELFF.